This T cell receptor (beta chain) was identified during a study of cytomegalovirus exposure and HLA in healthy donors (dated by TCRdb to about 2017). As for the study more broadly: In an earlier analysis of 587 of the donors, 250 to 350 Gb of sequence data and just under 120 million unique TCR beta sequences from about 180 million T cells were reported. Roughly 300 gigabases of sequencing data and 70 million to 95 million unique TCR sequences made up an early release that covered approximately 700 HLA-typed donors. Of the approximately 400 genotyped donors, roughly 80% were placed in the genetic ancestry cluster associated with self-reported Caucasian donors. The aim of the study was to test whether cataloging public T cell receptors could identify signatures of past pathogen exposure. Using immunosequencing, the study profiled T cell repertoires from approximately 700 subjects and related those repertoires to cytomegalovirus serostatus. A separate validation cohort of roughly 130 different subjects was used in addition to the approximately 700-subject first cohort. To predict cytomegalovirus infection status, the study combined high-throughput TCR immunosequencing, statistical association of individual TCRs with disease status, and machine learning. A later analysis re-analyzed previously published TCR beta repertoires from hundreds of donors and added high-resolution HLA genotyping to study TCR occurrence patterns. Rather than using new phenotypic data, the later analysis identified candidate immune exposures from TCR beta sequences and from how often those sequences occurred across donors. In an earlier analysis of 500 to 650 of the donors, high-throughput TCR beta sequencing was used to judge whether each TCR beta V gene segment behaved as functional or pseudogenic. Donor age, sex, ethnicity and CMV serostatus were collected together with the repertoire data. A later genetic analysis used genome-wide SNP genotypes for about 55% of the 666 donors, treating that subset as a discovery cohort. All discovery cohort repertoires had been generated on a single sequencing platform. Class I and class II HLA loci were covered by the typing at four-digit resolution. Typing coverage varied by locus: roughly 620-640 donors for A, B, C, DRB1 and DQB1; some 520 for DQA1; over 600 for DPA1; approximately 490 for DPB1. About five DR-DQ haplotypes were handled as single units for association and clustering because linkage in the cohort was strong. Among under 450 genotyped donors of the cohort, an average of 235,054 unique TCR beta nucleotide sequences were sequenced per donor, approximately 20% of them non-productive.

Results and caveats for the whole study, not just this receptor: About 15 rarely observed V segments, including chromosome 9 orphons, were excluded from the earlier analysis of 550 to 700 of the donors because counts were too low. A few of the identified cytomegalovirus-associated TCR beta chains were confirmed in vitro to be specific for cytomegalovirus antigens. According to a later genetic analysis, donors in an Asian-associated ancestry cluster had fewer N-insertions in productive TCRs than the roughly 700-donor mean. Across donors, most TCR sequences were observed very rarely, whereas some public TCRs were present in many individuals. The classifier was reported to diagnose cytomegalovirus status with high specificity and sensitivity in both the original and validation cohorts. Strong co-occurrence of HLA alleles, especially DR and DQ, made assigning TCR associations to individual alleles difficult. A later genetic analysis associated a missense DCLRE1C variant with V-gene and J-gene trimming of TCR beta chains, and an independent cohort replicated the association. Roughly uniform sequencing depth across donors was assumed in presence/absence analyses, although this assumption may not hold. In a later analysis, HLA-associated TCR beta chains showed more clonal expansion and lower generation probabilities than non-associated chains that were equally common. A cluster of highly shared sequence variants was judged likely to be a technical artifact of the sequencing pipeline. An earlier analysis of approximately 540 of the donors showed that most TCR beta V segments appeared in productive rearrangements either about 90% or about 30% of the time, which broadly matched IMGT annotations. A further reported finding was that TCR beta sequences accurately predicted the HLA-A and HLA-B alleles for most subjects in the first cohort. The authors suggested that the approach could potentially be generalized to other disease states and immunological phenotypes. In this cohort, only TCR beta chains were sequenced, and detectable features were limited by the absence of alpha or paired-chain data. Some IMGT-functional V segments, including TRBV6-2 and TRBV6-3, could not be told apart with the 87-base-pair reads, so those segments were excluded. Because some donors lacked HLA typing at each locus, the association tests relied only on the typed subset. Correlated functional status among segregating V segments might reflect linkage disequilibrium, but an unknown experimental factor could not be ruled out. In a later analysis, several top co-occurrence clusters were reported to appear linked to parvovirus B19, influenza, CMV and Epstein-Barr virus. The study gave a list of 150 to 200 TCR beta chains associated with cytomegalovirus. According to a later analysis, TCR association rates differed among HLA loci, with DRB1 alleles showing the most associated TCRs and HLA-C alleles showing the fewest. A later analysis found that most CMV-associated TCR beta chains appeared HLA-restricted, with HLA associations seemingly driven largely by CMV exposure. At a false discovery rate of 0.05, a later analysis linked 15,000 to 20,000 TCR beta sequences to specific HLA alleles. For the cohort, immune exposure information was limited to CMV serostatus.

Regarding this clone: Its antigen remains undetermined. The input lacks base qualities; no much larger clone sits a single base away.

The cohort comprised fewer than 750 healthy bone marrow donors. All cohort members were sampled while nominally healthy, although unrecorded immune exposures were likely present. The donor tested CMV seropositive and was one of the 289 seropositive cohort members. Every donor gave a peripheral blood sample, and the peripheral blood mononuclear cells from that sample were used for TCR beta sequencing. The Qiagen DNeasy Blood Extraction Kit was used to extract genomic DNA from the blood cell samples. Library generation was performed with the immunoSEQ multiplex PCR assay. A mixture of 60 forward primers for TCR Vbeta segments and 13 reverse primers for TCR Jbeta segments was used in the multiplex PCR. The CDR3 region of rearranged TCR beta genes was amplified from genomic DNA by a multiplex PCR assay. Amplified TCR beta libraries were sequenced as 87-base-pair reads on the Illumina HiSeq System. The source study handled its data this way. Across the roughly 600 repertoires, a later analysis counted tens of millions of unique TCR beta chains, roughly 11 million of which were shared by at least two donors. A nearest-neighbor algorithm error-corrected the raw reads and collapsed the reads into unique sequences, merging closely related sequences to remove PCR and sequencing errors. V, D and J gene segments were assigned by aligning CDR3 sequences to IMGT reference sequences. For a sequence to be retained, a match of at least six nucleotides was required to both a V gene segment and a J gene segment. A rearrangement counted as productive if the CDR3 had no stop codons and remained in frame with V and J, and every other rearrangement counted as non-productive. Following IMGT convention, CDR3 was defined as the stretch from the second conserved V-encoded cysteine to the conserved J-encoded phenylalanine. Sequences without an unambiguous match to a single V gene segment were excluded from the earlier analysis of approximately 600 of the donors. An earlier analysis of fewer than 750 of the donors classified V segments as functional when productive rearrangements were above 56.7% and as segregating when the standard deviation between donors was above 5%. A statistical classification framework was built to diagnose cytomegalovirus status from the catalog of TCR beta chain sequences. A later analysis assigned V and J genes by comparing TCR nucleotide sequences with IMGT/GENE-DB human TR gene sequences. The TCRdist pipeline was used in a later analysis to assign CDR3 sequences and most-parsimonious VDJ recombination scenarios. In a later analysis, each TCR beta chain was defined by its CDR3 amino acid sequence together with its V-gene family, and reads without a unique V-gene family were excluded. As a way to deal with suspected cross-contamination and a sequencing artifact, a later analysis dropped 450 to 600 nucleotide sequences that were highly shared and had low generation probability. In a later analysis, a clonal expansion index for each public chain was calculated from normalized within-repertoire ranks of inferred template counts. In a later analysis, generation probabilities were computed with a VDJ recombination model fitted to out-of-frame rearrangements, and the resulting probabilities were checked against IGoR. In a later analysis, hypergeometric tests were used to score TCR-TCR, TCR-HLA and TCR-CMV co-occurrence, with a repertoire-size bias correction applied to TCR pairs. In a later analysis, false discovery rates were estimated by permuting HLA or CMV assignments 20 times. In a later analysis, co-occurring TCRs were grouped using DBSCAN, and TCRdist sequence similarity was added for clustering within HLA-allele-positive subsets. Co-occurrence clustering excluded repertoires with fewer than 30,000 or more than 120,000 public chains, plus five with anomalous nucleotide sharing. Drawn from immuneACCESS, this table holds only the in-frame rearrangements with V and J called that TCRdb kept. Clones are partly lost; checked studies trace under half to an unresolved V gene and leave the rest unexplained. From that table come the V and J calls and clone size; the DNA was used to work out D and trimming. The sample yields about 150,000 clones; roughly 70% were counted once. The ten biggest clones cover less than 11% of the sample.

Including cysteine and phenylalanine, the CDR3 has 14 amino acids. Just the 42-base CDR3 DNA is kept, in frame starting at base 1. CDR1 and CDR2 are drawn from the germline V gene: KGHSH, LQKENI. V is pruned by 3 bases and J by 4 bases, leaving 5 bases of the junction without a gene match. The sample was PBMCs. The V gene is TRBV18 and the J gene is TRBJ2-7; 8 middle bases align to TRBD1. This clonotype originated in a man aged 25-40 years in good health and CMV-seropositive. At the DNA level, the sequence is TGTGCCAGCTCACCCGACAGGGGACTTTACGAGCAGTACTTC. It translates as CASSPDRGLYEQYF.